Presented here are 10 T cell receptor beta chains from one specimen sequenced in a study of blood T cells in healthy people across ages. Sample-barcoded 5' priming and a J-beta primer mix drove a second PCR of about 7 to 12 cycles. TCRdb processed the 5' RACE reads anew with MiXCR; each CDR3 protein has one entry. This table has about 1,000,000 distinct CDR3 sequences, under 55% appearing once. The source material was blood. The receptor set was obtained from a woman aged 55-75 years in good health.

On this clonotype itself: It may be a read error: a sequence one base away is much more abundant. The chain links TRBV3-1 to TRBJ2-4, with D hard to call. The CDR3 is made up of 12 amino acids. Germline CDR1 reads LGHDT; CDR2 reads YNNKEL (reference sequence). The CDR3 coding sequence is TGTGCCAGCGGCCAAGGACAAAACATTCAGTACTTC. It codes for CASGQGQNIQYF.

V and J are TRBV3-1 and TRBJ1-2, with 9 bases aligning to TRBD1. V was pared by 6 bases and J by 2 bases, with 10 bases of the junction left unmatched. Per germline, CDR1 LGHDT and CDR2 YNNKEL (reference sequence). CDR3 length: 16 residues. For the CDR3, the DNA is TGTGCCAGCAGACCATCGGACAGGGGAGTAAACTATGGCTACACCTTC. Translated, it gives CASRPSDRGVNYGYTF.

This clonotype was picked up a small number of times. V is TRBV28 and J is TRBJ2-1, with 11 bases aligning to TRBD2. The ends lost 3 bases at V and 10 bases at J; junction bases unmatched: 8. In germline, CDR1 is MDHEN, CDR2 SYDVKM. This CDR3 contains 15 residues. CDR3 in amino acids: CASSLNLAGGFEQFF. CDR3 coding DNA: TGTGCCAGCAGTTTGAACCTAGCGGGAGGTTTCGAGCAGTTCTTC.

Worth noting for this clonotype: An end of the junction differs from the germline gene, which may be a read error. The V and J genes are TRBV29-1 and TRBJ2-7; the D gene is possibly TRBD1 (5 bases). CDR1 and CDR2 (germline): SQVTM, ANQGSEA. CDR3 length: 15 amino acids. CDR3 residues: CSAEEDSPISYEQYF. The CDR3 DNA reads as TGCAGCGCTGAAGAAGACAGTCCTATTTCCTACGAGCAGTACTTC.

The chain uses TRBV5-1 and TRBJ2-5, with 11 positions matching TRBD2. CDR3 length equals 16 residues. J lost 5 bases, V lost 1 base, and 7 bases had no gene match. CDR1 is SGHRS, CDR2 YFSETQ, per germline. CDR3 nucleotides: TGCGCCAGCAGCTTGTCATTAGCGGGAGGGCCGGAGACCCAGTACTTC. Encoded protein: CASSLSLAGGPETQYF. The complete variable domain, with remaining parts taken from reference TRBV5-1 and TRBJ2-5, reads KAGVTQTPRYLIKTRGQQVTLSCSPISGHRSVSWYQQTPGQGLQFLFEYFSETQRNKGNFPGRFSGRQFSNSRSEMNVSTLELGDSALYLCASSLSLAGGPETQYFGPGTRLLVL.

This clonotype has just a few counts. The V gene is TRBV6-5, the J gene TRBJ2-7, with D possibly being TRBD2 (7 bases). Looked up from germline, CDR1 is MNHEY and CDR2 is SVGAGI. The CDR3 is 13 residues long. The V gene lost 7 bases and the J gene lost 8 bases, with 18 bases spanning the gap. The CDR3 nucleotides are TGTGCCAGCACCAAAAGGGGGGGGACTAAGCAGTACTTC. It yields the protein CASTKRGGTKQYF.

This chain joins TRBV6-7 and TRBJ2-1; D possibly corresponds to TRBD2 (6 bases). TRBV6-7 is an open reading frame whose function is uncertain. The CDR3 loop spans 15 amino acids. The V end was cut by 2 bases, the J end by 7 bases, with 15 bases between. The CDR3 bases are TGTGCCAGCAGTTACAGATGGCTAGCGACTAATGAGCAGTTCTTC. This codes for CASSYRWLATNEQFF.

V gene TRBV4-3 combines with J gene TRBJ2-1; 7 bases are a match to TRBD2. Per germline, CDR1 LGHNA and CDR2 YSLEER. This CDR3 has 13 amino acids. Trimming took 4 bases from V and 8 from J; bases not matched to a gene: 5. The CDR3 loop is CASSRTRSHEQFF. CDR3 sequence (DNA): TGCGCCAGCAGCCGGACTAGGTCACATGAGCAGTTCTTC.

The chain links TRBV5-1 to TRBJ2-1, with 9 bases fitting TRBD1. Per germline, CDR1 SGHRS and CDR2 YFSETQ. V dropped 3 bases and J dropped 14; count of bases not matched to a gene: 18. This CDR3 spans 16 amino acids. DNA of the CDR3: TGCGCCAGCAGCTCTCGACAGGGGGAACAATCCCGGAGGAAGTTCTTC. It specifies CASSSRQGEQSRRKFF.

The chain couples TRBV14 to TRBJ2-6; 7 bases line up with TRBD1. Looked up from germline, CDR1 is SGHDN and CDR2 is FVKESK. The CDR3 sequence is 22 residues long. V lost 1 base to trimming and J lost 0 bases; unmatched junction nucleotides: 18. The CDR3 nucleotides read TGTGCCAGCAGCCAAGTAGAGGGAAACAGGGGCGTAAAAAGCTCTGGGGCCAACGTCCTGACTTTC. Translating it yields CASSQVEGNRGVKSSGANVLTF.